This entry features one T cell receptor beta chain sequence. Its antigen is not identified. Germline is not matched at one junction end, which may reflect a read error. The sample belongs to a study of cytomegalovirus exposure and HLA in healthy donors. Study observations and caveats: It was reported in a later analysis that an Asian-associated ancestry cluster showed fewer N-insertions than the roughly 670-donor mean.

Per germline, CDR1 SEHNR and CDR2 FQNEAQ (reference sequence). The CDR3 length is 12 residues. The PCR made use of 60 Vbeta and 13 Jbeta primers. This table comes from immunoSEQ multiplex PCR, and its TCRdb copy is limited to in-frame clones, with some not included. The profile shows 150,000 to 200,000 clones, around 80% of them singletons. The sequencing sample was made of PBMCs. This sequence was found in a woman in her fifties or sixties in good health and CMV-seropositive. The gene calls are TRBV7-9 and TRBJ1-2; 9 nucleotides line up with TRBD1. CDR3 DNA: TGTTCCAGCAGCTTAGACAGGGGGGGCTACACCTTC. This translates into CSSSLDRGGYTF.